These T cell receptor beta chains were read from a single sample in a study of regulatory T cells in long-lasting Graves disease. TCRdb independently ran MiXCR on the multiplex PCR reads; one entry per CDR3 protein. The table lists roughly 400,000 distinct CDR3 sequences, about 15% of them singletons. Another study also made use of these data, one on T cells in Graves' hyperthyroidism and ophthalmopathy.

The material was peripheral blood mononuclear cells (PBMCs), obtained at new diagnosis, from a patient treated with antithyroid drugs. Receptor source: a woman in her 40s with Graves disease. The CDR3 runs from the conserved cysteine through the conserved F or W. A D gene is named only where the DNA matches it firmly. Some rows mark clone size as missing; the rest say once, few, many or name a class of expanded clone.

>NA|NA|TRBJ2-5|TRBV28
TGTGCCAGCAGTTTTCAGTCGATGGGCCCCCAAGAGACCCAGTACTTC
CASSFQSMGPQETQYF
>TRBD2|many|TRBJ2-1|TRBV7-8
TGTGCCAGCACCGAGGAGGCTCCCAGCGGGGATGAGCAGTTCTTC
CASTEEAPSGDEQFF
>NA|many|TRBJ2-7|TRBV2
TGTGCCAGCAGTGTAACCAAGTACGAGCAGTACTTC
CASSVTKYEQYF
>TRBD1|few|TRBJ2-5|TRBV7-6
TGTGCCAGCAGCTTCGGGGACAGCGGAGAAGAGACCCAGTACTTC
CASSFGDSGEETQYF
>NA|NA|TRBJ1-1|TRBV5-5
TGTGCCAGCAGCTTGGGGGGGGCAGTTGAAGCTTTCTTT
CASSLGGAVEAFF
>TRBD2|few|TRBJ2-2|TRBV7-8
TGTGCCAGCAGCTTAGCGCTAGGACTAGTCCCCGGGGAGCTGTTTTTT
CASSLALGLVPGELFF
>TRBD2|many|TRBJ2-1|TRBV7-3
TGTGCCAGCAGCCCCGGGGTAGGCGGGAGGTTTGATGAGCAGTTCTTC
CASSPGVGGRFDEQFF
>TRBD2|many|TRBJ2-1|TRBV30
TGTGCCTGGAGTGTAGGGACTAGCAACTCCTACAATGAGCAGTTCTTC
CAWSVGTSNSYNEQFF
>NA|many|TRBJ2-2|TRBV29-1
TGCAGCGTTATGACCACCGGGGAGCTGTTTTTT
CSVMTTGELFF
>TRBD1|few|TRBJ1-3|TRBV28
TGTGCCAGCAGTTTATTAATCGGACAGGGGACGGCGGTCTCTGGAAACACCATATATTTT
CASSLLIGQGTAVSGNTIYF
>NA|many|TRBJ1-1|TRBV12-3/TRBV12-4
TGTGCCAGCAGCTCACAGGGTTACGGGGTGAACACTGAAGCTTTCTTT
CASSSQGYGVNTEAFF
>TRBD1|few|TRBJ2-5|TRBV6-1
TGTGCCAGCAGTGACCCGACAGGGTGGGAGACCCAGTACTTC
CASSDPTGWETQYF
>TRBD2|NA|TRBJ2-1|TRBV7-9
TGTGCCAGCAGCCCCGGGACTAGCGTAAGAGGATACAATGAGCAGTTCTTC
CASSPGTSVRGYNEQFF
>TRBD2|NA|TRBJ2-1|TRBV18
TGTGCCAGCTCATACAGGACTAGCCAAGGCAATGAGCAGTTCTTC
CASSYRTSQGNEQFF
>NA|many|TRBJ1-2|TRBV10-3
TGTGCCATCAGTGAGTACAGAGAAGGCTATGGCTACACCTTC
CAISEYREGYGYTF
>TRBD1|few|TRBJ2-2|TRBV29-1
TGCAGCGTCGGACCGGGACAGGGGACCGGGGAGCTGTTTTTT
CSVGPGQGTGELFF
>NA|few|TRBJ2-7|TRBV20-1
TGCAGTGCTAGAGATCTGAACAGCCCCTACGAGCAGTACTTC
CSARDLNSPYEQYF
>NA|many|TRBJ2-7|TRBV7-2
TGTGCCAGCAGCTTAGGGGTCGGGAGATCCTACGAGCAGTACTTC
CASSLGVGRSYEQYF
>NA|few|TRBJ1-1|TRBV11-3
TGTGCCAGCAGCTCCGGCAATGAAGCTTTCTTT
CASSSGNEAFF
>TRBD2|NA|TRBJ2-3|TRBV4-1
TGCGCCAGCAGCCCCTTGGGACTAGCGGGAGGAGGAGATACGCAGTATTTT
CASSPLGLAGGGDTQYF
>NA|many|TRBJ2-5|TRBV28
TGTGCCAGCAGTTCATGGACAGACCCACAAGAGACCCAGTACTTC
CASSSWTDPQETQYF
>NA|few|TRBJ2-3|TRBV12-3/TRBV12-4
TGTGCCAGCAGTCCCGGGACCAGGTCAGATACGCAGTATTTT
CASSPGTRSDTQYF
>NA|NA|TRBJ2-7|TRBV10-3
TGTGCCATCAGTTCCGGGACTTACTACGAGAAGTACTTC
CAISSGTYYEKYF
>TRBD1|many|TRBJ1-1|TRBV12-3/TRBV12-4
TGTGCCAGCAGCCCGGGACAGGGCCCCACTGAAGCTTTCTTT
CASSPGQGPTEAFF
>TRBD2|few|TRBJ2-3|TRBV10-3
TGTGCCATCAGTGAGTCGGGGGGGGGCACAGATACGCAGTATTTT
CAISESGGGTDTQYF
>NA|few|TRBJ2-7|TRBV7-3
TGTGCCAGCAGTCCCTCTCCGCAGAGCTACGAGCAGTACTTC
CASSPSPQSYEQYF
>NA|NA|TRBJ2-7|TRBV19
TGTGCCAGTAGTCCGGGACGGAAACTCACCCAAACCTACGAGCAGTACTTC
CASSPGRKLTQTYEQYF
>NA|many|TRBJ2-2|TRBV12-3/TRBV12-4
TGTGCCAGCAGGAGGGGCCAGAACACCGGGGAGCTGTTTTTT
CASRRGQNTGELFF
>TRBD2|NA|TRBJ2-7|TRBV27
TGTGCCAGCAGGAATAGCGGGAACGCAGGTAGCTACGAGCAGTACTTC
CASRNSGNAGSYEQYF
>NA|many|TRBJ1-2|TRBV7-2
TGTGCCAGCAGCCCCCACCCCCTCGGGGGTGGATATGGCTACACCTTC
CASSPHPLGGGYGYTF
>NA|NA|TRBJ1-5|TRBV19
TGTGCCAGTAGTAACTACAGGGTTCCCGAGCCCCAGCATTTT
CASSNYRVPEPQHF
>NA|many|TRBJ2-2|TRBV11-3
TGTGCCAGCAGCCGCAGGGGGTGGAGGGGGACCGGGGAGCTGTTTTTT
CASSRRGWRGTGELFF